Listed below are T cell receptor beta chains from one sample, sequenced in a study of low-dose radiotherapy and immunotherapy resistance in tumors. Each CDR3 protein gets one entry after TCRdb re-called the reads with MiXCR. There are around 100,000 distinct CDR3 sequences in the sample; around a fifth occur only once, and roughly 13% lies in the top ten. This specimen consisted of PBMCs, obtained after low-dose radiotherapy plus immunotherapy. Source of these receptors: a female donor with ovarian cancer. Both conserved end residues are part of each CDR3. The order of the fields is clone size, V gene, D gene, J gene, CDR3 protein, CDR3 DNA. D genes are given only for firm matches. For some rows the clone size is stated as once, few or many, or as a class when expanded; others skip it.

-	TRBV6-5	TRBD1	TRBJ2-5	CASSYSNSQGEETQYF	TGTGCCAGCAGTTACTCGAATAGTCAGGGGGAAGAGACCCAGTACTTC
-	TRBV29-1	-	TRBJ1-2	CSVEDSGLGGYTF	TGCAGCGTTGAGGATTCAGGGCTCGGTGGCTACACCTTC
many	TRBV19	-	TRBJ2-6	CASSQSSGANVLTF	TGTGCCAGTAGCCAAAGCTCTGGGGCCAACGTCCTGACTTTC
many	TRBV7-6	-	TRBJ2-1	CASSYRDAVYNEQFF	TGTGCCAGCAGCTACCGGGATGCAGTGTACAATGAGCAGTTCTTC
many	TRBV4-1	TRBD2	TRBJ2-3	CASSQDREVDFSDTQYF	TGCGCCAGCAGCCAAGATCGGGAGGTGGATTTTTCAGATACGCAGTATTTT
-	TRBV24-1	TRBD2	TRBJ2-1	CATSEKSGLAAYNEQFF	TGTGCCACCAGTGAGAAATCGGGACTAGCGGCTTACAATGAGCAGTTCTTC
many	TRBV6-6	TRBD1	TRBJ2-7	CASSPDRGRSYEQYF	TGTGCCAGCAGCCCCGACAGGGGAAGGAGCTACGAGCAGTACTTC
many	TRBV10-3	-	TRBJ1-5	CAAQGFSNQPQHF	TGTGCCGCACAGGGTTTTAGCAATCAGCCCCAGCATTTT
many	TRBV12-3/TRBV12-4	-	TRBJ1-1	CASSWRAMNTEAFF	TGTGCCAGCAGTTGGCGGGCTATGAACACTGAAGCTTTCTTT
many	TRBV5-3	TRBD1	TRBJ2-3	CASSRGQGGTDTQYF	TGTGCCAGCAGTCGTGGACAGGGTGGCACAGATACGCAGTATTTT
many	TRBV10-3	-	TRBJ2-3	CAISQTGIDTQYF	TGTGCCATCAGTCAAACAGGGATAGATACGCAGTATTTT
many	TRBV11-2	TRBD1	TRBJ1-1	CASSPEDRGRTEAFF	TGTGCCAGCAGCCCCGAGGACAGGGGGCGGACTGAAGCTTTCTTT
many	TRBV7-2	-	TRBJ1-5	CASSEVGQPQHF	TGTGCCAGCAGTGAGGTTGGGCAGCCCCAGCATTTT
-	TRBV5-3	-	TRBJ2-1	CASSLGTTNEQFF	TGTGCCAGCAGCTTGGGGACCACTAATGAGCAGTTCTTC
-	TRBV5-1	-	TRBJ2-7	CANRRASLYEQYF	TGCGCCAACCGGAGGGCCTCTTTGTACGAGCAGTACTTC
many	TRBV2	-	TRBJ1-2	CASSPQPNYGYTF	TGTGCCAGCAGCCCCCAACCTAACTATGGCTACACCTTC
many	TRBV28	-	TRBJ1-6	CASSLLSANNSPLHF	TGTGCCAGCAGTTTATTATCAGCCAATAATTCACCCCTCCACTTT
-	TRBV6-2/TRBV6-3	TRBD2	TRBJ2-1	CASIGLAGAEQFF	TGTGCCAGCATTGGGCTAGCGGGGGCCGAGCAGTTCTTC
many	TRBV4-1	TRBD2	TRBJ2-7	CASSQNSGGAYEQYF	TGCGCCAGCAGCCAAAATAGCGGGGGTGCCTACGAGCAGTACTTC
many	TRBV20-1	-	TRBJ2-5	CSASGQGGETQYF	TGCAGTGCGTCGGGGCAGGGGGGAGAGACCCAGTACTTC
many	TRBV20-1	-	TRBJ1-2	CSARGTSGRPDGYTF	TGCAGTGCTAGAGGGACGTCGGGACGGCCAGATGGCTACACCTTC
many	TRBV5-1	-	TRBJ2-3	CASSLVGPTSTDTQYF	TGCGCCAGCAGCTTGGTCGGGCCTACTAGCACAGATACGCAGTATTTT
many	TRBV7-2	TRBD2	TRBJ2-2	CASSRNAASGRPPNTGELFF	TGTGCCAGCAGCCGCAACGCGGCTAGCGGGAGGCCCCCGAACACCGGGGAGCTGTTTTTT
many	TRBV6-2/TRBV6-3	-	TRBJ1-3	CASSYSGLGANTIYF	TGTGCCAGCAGTTACTCGGGCCTCGGGGCGAACACCATATATTTT
many	TRBV9	-	TRBJ1-6	CASSVKTSNSPLHF	TGTGCCAGCAGCGTAAAAACGTCTAATTCACCCCTCCACTTT
many	TRBV20-1	-	TRBJ2-3	CSARDRWQSTDTQYF	TGCAGTGCTAGAGATCGGTGGCAGAGCACAGATACGCAGTATTTT
many	TRBV18	-	TRBJ2-6	CASSPYGAGANVLTF	TGTGCCAGCTCACCATACGGTGCCGGGGCCAACGTCCTGACTTTC
many	TRBV10-3	TRBD2	TRBJ2-4	CAISGTSGRIGNIQYF	TGTGCCATCAGTGGGACTAGCGGGAGGATCGGAAACATTCAGTACTTC
many	TRBV6-6	TRBD1	TRBJ2-7	CASRTGGPLGQYF	TGTGCCAGCAGGACAGGGGGGCCTCTTGGGCAGTACTTC
many	TRBV29-1	TRBD1	TRBJ1-2	CSGLGQGRVLGGYTF	TGCAGCGGCCTGGGACAGGGGAGAGTCTTAGGAGGCTACACCTTC
many	TRBV18	-	TRBJ2-7	CASSPKFYEQYF	TGTGCCAGCTCACCGAAATTCTACGAGCAGTACTTC